These 17 T cell receptor beta chains came from one sample sequenced in a study of healthy donors' naive CD4 and CD8 T cells. Each TCR library used roughly 0.45 ug of total RNA and a linear amplification protocol. TCRdb re-analysed the reads in MiXCR, keeping a single row per CDR3 protein. The sample consists of about 180,000 distinct CDR3 sequences, over 60% of them appearing once. Sequenced: naive CD4+ and CD8+ T cells sorted from blood, pooled from several donors. The receptors come from a pool of human donors in good health; the sample pools cells from several healthy donors.

This sequence joins TRBV6-2 or TRBV6-3 and TRBJ1-1; D is undetermined. Germline V lookup: CDR1 MNHEY, CDR2 SVGEGT. CDR3 length: 13 amino acids. The V gene lost 6 bases and the J gene lost 1 base, with 9 bases spanning the gap. In DNA, the CDR3 is TGTGCCAGCAGGGACTGGGCGAACACTGAAGCTTTCTTT. The encoded protein is CASRDWANTEAFF.

This chain connects TRBV27 to TRBJ2-1; D unresolved. Germline lookup yields CDR1 MNHEY and CDR2 SMNVEV (reference sequence). The CDR3 is made up of 13 amino acids. V dropped 2 bases and J dropped 2 bases, with 4 bases sitting between them. The CDR3 sequence: CASSLLPYNEQFF. DNA of the CDR3: TGTGCCAGCAGTTTACTACCCTACAATGAGCAGTTCTTC.

CDR3 coding DNA: TGCAGCGTTGAAGGGATTGGACAGGGGGGCCACTCCTACGAGCAGTACTTC. Translating gives CSVEGIGQGGHSYEQYF. The chain has TRBV29-1 and TRBJ2-7; TRBD1 matches at 10 bases. V was pared by 1 base and J by 0 bases, with 9 bases of the junction left unmatched. CDR3 length equals 17 residues. Germline V CDR1 and CDR2: SQVTM, ANQGSEA.

The chain recombines TRBV5-1 with TRBJ2-7; the match to TRBD2 covers 9 bases. The ends lost 0 bases at V and 4 bases at J; junction bases unmatched: 5. The CDR3 extends over 15 amino acids. Germline CDR1 and CDR2: SGHRS and YFSETQ. The DNA of the CDR3 is TGCGCCAGCAGCTTGGCTAGCGGGACTGAATACGAGCAGTACTTC. The encoded protein is CASSLASGTEYEQYF.

The chain joins TRBV11-1 to TRBJ2-7; the D call may be TRBD1 or TRBD2 (5 bases each). Germline lookup yields CDR1 SGHAT and CDR2 FQDESV (reference sequence). The CDR3 has 16 residues. Trimming removed 0 bases from V and 1 base from J, with 13 bases in between. This chain's CDR3 is CASSLARGTGSYEQYF. The CDR3 bases are TGTGCCAGCAGCTTAGCGCGAGGGACGGGTTCCTACGAGCAGTACTTC.

A single count supports this clonotype. This sequence joins TRBV29-1 and TRBJ1-2; the D gene is possibly TRBD1 (5 bases). The CDR3 runs 13 residues. V was trimmed by 7 bases and J by 2 bases, leaving 14 bases between them. CDR1 and CDR2 from the germline V gene are SQVTM and ANQGSEA. The CDR3 DNA is TGCAGCGCTACCTCACGGGGGAACTATGGCTACACCTTC. Protein product: CSATSRGNYGYTF.

The CDR3 DNA follows: TGCGCCAGCAGCTTGGGGGCTGTTGGACAGAGAGATTCACCCCTCCACTTT. Translated: CASSLGAVGQRDSPLHF. The chain couples TRBV5-1 to TRBJ1-6; TRBD1 might be the D (6 bases). Between the trimmed V and J ends, which lost 0 bases and 8 bases, there was a span of 18 bases. The CDR3 loop spans 17 amino acids. Germline CDR1 reads SGHRS; CDR2 reads YFSETQ.

The chain links TRBV6-5 to TRBJ2-7; tentatively, D is TRBD1 (6 bases). The germline V gene has CDR1 MNHEY and CDR2 SVGAGI. Trimming took 2 bases from V and 6 from J, leaving 11 bases between them. The CDR3 has 13 amino acids. This chain's CDR3 is CASSYNREGEQYF. DNA of the CDR3: TGTGCCAGCAGTTACAACAGGGAAGGCGAGCAGTACTTC.

This clonotype appeared a single time. The chain links TRBV6-5 to TRBJ2-1, with D unresolved. The V end was cut by 4 bases, the J end by 1 base, with 11 bases between. Germline CDR1 MNHEY, CDR2 SVGAGI. This CDR3 region has 15 residues. This CDR3 is CASSLSDTSYNEQFF. The CDR3 DNA sequence: TGTGCCAGCAGTTTGAGTGACACTTCCTACAATGAGCAGTTCTTC.

Here the CDR3 DNA reads TGTGCCAGCAGAAGGGGAAGCTCCTACGAGCAGTACTTC. Its translation is CASRRGSSYEQYF. This rearrangement joins TRBV5-5 to TRBJ2-7; D possibly corresponds to TRBD1 (5 bases). V lost 5 bases and J 0 bases, leaving 9 bases between the germline ends. The CDR3 is 13 residues long. The germline CDR1 and CDR2 sequences are SGHKS and YYEKEE (reference sequence). Full variable domain (rest looked up from reference TRBV5-5 and TRBJ2-7): DAGVTQSPTHLIKTRGQQVTLRCSPISGHKSVSWYQQVLGQGPQFIFQYYEKEERGRGNFPDRFSARQFPNYSSELNVNALLLGDSALYLCASRRGSSYEQYFGPGTRLTVT.

The chain recombines TRBV23-1 with TRBJ2-7; maybe TRBD1 (5 bases). TRBV23-1 falls under the ORF class, with uncertain function. The CDR3 loop spans 14 amino acids. V lost 6 bases and J 7 bases, leaving 19 bases between the germline ends. The CDR3 DNA follows: TGCGCCAGCAGCCAAGACAGAACCCCGCCGGAGCAGTACTTC. Translating gives CASSQDRTPPEQYF.

The V gene is TRBV27, the J gene TRBJ2-1, with D perhaps TRBD1 (6 bases). The CDR3 runs to 15 residues. The germline V gene has CDR1 MNHEY and CDR2 SMNVEV (reference sequence). V gave up 2 bases and J gave up 3 bases, with 11 bases separating them. In nucleotides, the CDR3 is TGTGCCAGCAGTTTAAACAGGGCGGGCTACAATGAGCAGTTCTTC. Its translation: CASSLNRAGYNEQFF.

The chain carries TRBV6-5 and TRBJ1-4, with a tentative D call TRBD1 (6 bases). Looked up from germline, CDR1 is MNHEY and CDR2 is SVGAGI. V was clipped by 0 bases and J by 0 bases, with 8 bases between them. The CDR3 consists of 16 residues. This CDR3 is CASSYSGTPTNEKLFF. The CDR3 region has the DNA TGTGCCAGCAGTTACTCGGGGACACCAACTAATGAAAAACTGTTTTTT.

The chain has TRBV11-2 and TRBJ2-2, with unresolved D. CDR3 length: 16 amino acids. V dropped 5 bases and J dropped 0 bases, with 13 bases sitting between them. Germline V gene lookup returns CDR1 SGHAT and CDR2 FQNNGV. CDR3 loop: CASSPSDGPNTGELFF. DNA of the CDR3: TGTGCCAGCAGCCCCTCGGACGGCCCGAACACCGGGGAGCTGTTTTTT.

The chain has TRBV29-1 and TRBJ1-2; no clear D gene. With 1 base removed from V and 4 bases from J, the gap between germline ends came to 19 bases. The CDR3 loop spans 16 amino acids. Per germline, CDR1 SQVTM and CDR2 ANQGSEA. CDR3 DNA: TGCAGCGTTGAAGCCCAGAGAGCCCTTCTAGGCTATGGCTACACCTTC. Its protein is CSVEAQRALLGYGYTF.

This clonotype was detected only a few times. The chain couples TRBV2 to TRBJ1-2; 10 bases are shared with TRBD1. The junction had 6 bases not matched to a gene; V was cut back by 5 bases and J by 3 bases. Per germline, CDR1 SNHLY and CDR2 FYNNEI. This CDR3 region has 15 residues. This chain's CDR3 is CASSRQGAVDYGYTF. For the CDR3, the DNA is TGTGCCAGCAGTAGACAGGGGGCGGTCGACTATGGCTACACCTTC.

This clonotype was seen only a few times. The rearrangement joins TRBV29-1 to TRBJ1-1, with D perhaps TRBD1 (5 bases). V lost 7 bases to trimming and J lost 3 bases, with 9 bases between them. In germline, CDR1 is SQVTM, CDR2 ANQGSEA. The CDR3 length is 11 residues. CDR3 coding DNA: TGCAGCGCACGGGGGTACACTGAAGCTTTCTTT. This translates into CSARGYTEAFF.